These T cell receptor beta chains were read from a single sample in a study of cytotoxic CD8 clonotypes in ibrutinib-treated CLL. Using immunoSEQ multiplex PCR, the repertoire was profiled, and TCRdb retains in-frame clones only, with some absent. The data contain tens of thousands of clones, roughly 71% of them singletons. The material was PBMCs, obtained after 12 months of ibrutinib treatment. These receptors came from a human donor with chronic lymphocytic leukemia. CDR3s include the opening cysteine and the closing phenylalanine or tryptophan. The D gene is left open where the match is weak.

J gene | D gene | V gene | CDR3 length | CDR3 protein
TRBJ2-2 | . | TRBV7-2 | 15 | CASSLRNRNTGELFF
TRBJ1-1 | . | TRBV6-1 | 14 | CASSERVGNTEAFF
TRBJ2-7 | . | TRBV7-2 | 11 | CASSLMNEQYF
TRBJ2-5 | TRBD2 | TRBV7-2 | 17 | CASSFRPPGLAEETQYF
TRBJ1-2 | TRBD1 | TRBV7-9 | 15 | CASSLVDRGIYGYTF
TRBJ2-1 | TRBD2 | TRBV7-9 | 15 | CASSLARDYYNEQFF
TRBJ2-3 | . | TRBV10-3 | 14 | CAIRADTFTDTQYF
TRBJ1-2 | TRBD1 | TRBV9 | 13 | CASSAQGLYGYTF
TRBJ2-5 | TRBD2 | TRBV7-9 | 16 | CASSLRGLAVRETQYF
TRBJ2-2 | TRBD2 | TRBV9 | 16 | CASSPTSGTNTGELFF
TRBJ2-5 | TRBD2 | TRBV10-3 | 15 | CAISDLAGTQETQYF
TRBJ2-3 | TRBD2 | TRBV7-3 | 13 | CASSLDGSGGRYF
TRBJ2-7 | TRBD2 | TRBV29-1 | 14 | CSVSIAGASYEQYF
TRBJ2-3 | . | TRBV28 | 12 | CASSLYTDTQYF
TRBJ2-7 | TRBD1 | TRBV10-1 | 14 | CASSTGAASGKQYF
TRBJ2-3 | . | TRBV15 | 14 | CATSRGGTTDTQYF
TRBJ1-2 | . | TRBV5-1 | 11 | CASSSRYGYTF
TRBJ1-5 | TRBD1 | TRBV7-9 | 15 | CASSSDRDPGKPQHF
TRBJ2-1 | TRBD1 | TRBV5-1 | 18 | CASNPGTGAPYSYNEQFF
TRBJ2-2 | . | TRBV7-9 | 15 | CASSLAAPWAGELFF
TRBJ2-1 | . | TRBV2 | 12 | CASRRGYNEQFF
TRBJ2-1 | . | TRBV5-1 | 13 | CASSLQREVGQFF
TRBJ2-5 | . | TRBV13 | 14 | CASSLGPGRETQYF
TRBJ2-2 | . | TRBV2 | 15 | CASRAPTQHTGELFF
TRBJ2-1 | TRBD2 | TRBV13 | 18 | CASSSGVGRAVSYNEQFF
TRBJ2-5 | TRBD1 | TRBV6-5 | 15 | CASRRLGTGGETQYF
TRBJ2-3 | . | TRBV9 | 16 | CASSEGEGSITDTQYF
TRBJ2-1 | . | TRBV7-9 | 19 | CASSLGDSYGLISYNEQFF
TRBJ2-2 | . | TRBV2 | 14 | CASSEPRVTGELFF
TRBJ2-1 | TRBD2 | TRBV5-4 | 15 | CASSFGLAGRNEQFF
TRBJ2-2 | . | TRBV18 | 15 | CASSPQGVGTGELFF
TRBJ2-5 | . | TRBV11-2 | 13 | CASSWARQETQYF
TRBJ2-1 | TRBD2 | TRBV4-2 | 14 | CASSQRLADNEQFF
TRBJ2-7 | . | TRBV4-1 | 15 | CASSQDRGASYEQYF
TRBJ2-2 | . | TRBV6-1 | 14 | CASSMTVNTGELFF
TRBJ2-1 | . | TRBV27 | 14 | CASMPGVNYNEQFF
TRBJ1-5 | . | TRBV18 | 14 | CASSLPGGNQPQHF
TRBJ2-7 | TRBD2 | TRBV27 | 14 | CASAPLLAVYEQYF
TRBJ1-1 | TRBD1 | TRBV28 | 13 | CASSSGQGSEAFF
TRBJ2-7 | TRBD2 | TRBV5-1 | 15 | CASSLTSGRVDEQYF
TRBJ1-5 | . | TRBV29-1 | 16 | CSVAPRQLYSNQPQHF
TRBJ2-1 | TRBD2 | TRBV19 | 16 | CASSMVAGVVYNEQFF
TRBJ1-4 | TRBD1 | TRBV4-1 | 14 | CASSHLQGNEKLFF
TRBJ1-1 | . | TRBV5-1 | 15 | CASSSSRTENTEAFF
TRBJ2-7 | . | TRBV19 | 15 | CASSSGSTNVGEQYF
TRBJ2-5 | TRBD2 | TRBV6-1 | 14 | CASSPGRAVGTQYF
TRBJ2-2 | TRBD2 | TRBV4-1 | 19 | CASSFRRASGRAGTGELFF
TRBJ2-7 | . | TRBV4-1 | 16 | CASSQESFGVAYEQYF
TRBJ1-5 | . | TRBV28 | 15 | CAAAVRTPRGQPQHF
TRBJ2-1 | . | TRBV19 | 13 | CASSLAQGYEQFF
TRBJ2-7 | . | TRBV7-2 | 13 | CASSLFGGVEQYF
TRBJ1-2 | TRBD1 | TRBV5-6 | 14 | CASSLRQGAYGYTF
TRBJ2-7 | . | TRBV9 | 14 | CASSVGGAAYEQYF
TRBJ2-2 | . | TRBV6-6 | 14 | CASSTQPWGGELFF
TRBJ2-1 | . | TRBV9 | 15 | CASSGAAVEAGEQFF
TRBJ2-2 | . | TRBV20-1 | 11 | CSARDTGELFF
TRBJ1-1 | . | TRBV12-5 | 13 | CASGLDGRTEAFF
TRBJ2-7 | . | TRBV11-1 | 14 | CASSERVQEHEQYF
TRBJ1-1 | . | TRBV6-6 | 14 | CASTHALPGSEAFF
TRBJ2-7 | TRBD1 | TRBV30 | 13 | CAVTRDSSYEQYF